This T cell receptor (beta chain) is drawn from a study of cytomegalovirus exposure and HLA in healthy donors. PCR amplification relied on 60 Vbeta primers (plus 13 Jbeta primers). Repertoires were generated with immunoSEQ multiplex PCR, while TCRdb's copy carries only in-frame clones and drops some. The table records 65,000 to 95,000 clones, 79% of them present only once. Germline V CDR1 and CDR2: LGHNA, YSLEER. The V and J ends lost 4 bases and 0 bases respectively, with 12 bases between them. The CDR3 is 15 residues long. Sequencing was carried out using PBMCs. The genes are TRBV4-3 and TRBJ1-1; D ambiguous. This receptor was identified in a man aged 25 to 40 in good health and CMV-seronegative. In nucleotides, the CDR3 is TGCGCCAGCAGCCGAGGAACGAATTTGAACACTGAAGCTTTCTTT. This encodes CASSRGTNLNTEAFF.